This T cell receptor beta chain was documented in a study of T-cell reconstitution after alpha-beta-depleted transplantation in children. Preparation of the TCRbeta library involved a method that used unique molecular identifiers. TCRdb called the PCR reads again in MiXCR, with one record for every CDR3 protein. The data hold a few hundred thousand distinct CDR3 sequences, with 9.7% observed a single time. This clonotype showed up many times. Trimming took off 3 bases at V and 6 bases at J, with 8 bases between the two ends. The length of the CDR3 is 12 residues. Germline V CDR1 and CDR2: SGHTA, FQGNSA.

The sequence came from a human donor who donated a stem cell graft to a child with SCID. The sample was PBMCs from the stem cell graft donor, taken from the stem cell graft. The V call is TRBV7-2, the J call TRBJ1-1, with D unresolved. The CDR3 nucleotides read TGTGCCAGCAGCTTCTATAGTCCTGAAGCTTTCTTT. Translation gives CASSFYSPEAFF.